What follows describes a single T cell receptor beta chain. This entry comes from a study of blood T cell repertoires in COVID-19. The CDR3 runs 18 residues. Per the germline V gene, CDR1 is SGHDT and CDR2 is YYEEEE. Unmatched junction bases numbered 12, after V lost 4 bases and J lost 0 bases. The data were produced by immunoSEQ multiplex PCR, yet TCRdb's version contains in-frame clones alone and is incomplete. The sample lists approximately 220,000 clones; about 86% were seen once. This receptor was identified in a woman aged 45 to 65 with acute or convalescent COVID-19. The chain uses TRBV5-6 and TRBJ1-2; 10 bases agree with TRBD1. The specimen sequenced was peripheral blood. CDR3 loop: CASSASGTGEGANYGYTF. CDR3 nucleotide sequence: TGTGCCAGCAGCGCCTCCGGGACAGGGGAGGGAGCTAACTATGGCTACACCTTC.